Here is one T cell receptor (beta chain) with its context. The sample is drawn from a study of cytomegalovirus exposure and HLA in healthy donors. A multiplex PCR was run with 60 Vbeta primers and 13 Jbeta primers. The assay was immunoSEQ multiplex PCR, and TCRdb's table has in-frame clones only and misses some. There are 150,000 to 200,000 clones in the sample; approximately 80% occur only once, and 4% to 6% lies in the top ten. Germline values: CDR1 SEHNR, CDR2 FQNEAQ (reference sequence). This CDR3 contains 15 residues. The V gene end was trimmed by 8 bases and the J gene end by 2 bases; junction bases not matched to a gene: 12.

The V call is TRBV7-9, the J call TRBJ2-7; 7 positions match TRBD1. The sequence derives from a man between 18 and 29 years old in good health and CMV-seronegative. The sequenced material came from PBMCs. CDR3 DNA sequence: TGTGCCAGCGCCGGGCACGGGACAGAGCCCTACGAGCAGTACTTC. Translated, it gives CASAGHGTEPYEQYF.